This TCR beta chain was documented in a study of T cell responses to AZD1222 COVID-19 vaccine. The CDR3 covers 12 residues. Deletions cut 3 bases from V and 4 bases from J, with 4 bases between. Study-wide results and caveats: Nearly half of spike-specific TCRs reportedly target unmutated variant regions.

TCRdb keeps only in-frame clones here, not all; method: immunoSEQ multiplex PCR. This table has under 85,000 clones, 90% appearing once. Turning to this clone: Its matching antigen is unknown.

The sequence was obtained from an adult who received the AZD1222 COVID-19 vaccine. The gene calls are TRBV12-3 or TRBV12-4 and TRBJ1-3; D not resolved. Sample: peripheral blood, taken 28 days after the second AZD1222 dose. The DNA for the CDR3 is TGTGCCAGCAGTTTTTTAGGAAACACCATATATTTT. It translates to CASSFLGNTIYF.